This T cell receptor (beta chain) was recorded in a study of blood T cell repertoires in COVID-19. Looking at the study overall: Both acute and convalescent COVID-19 samples were obtained from the United States, Italy and Spain. The analysed material was cDNA or gDNA that came from T cells, B-cell-depleted T cells, or PBMCs.

Generated by immunoSEQ multiplex PCR, the TCRdb table keeps only in-frame clones and is missing some. The sample yields about 190,000 clones, roughly 88% seen once. Germline CDR1 is MNHNS and CDR2 is SASEGT. V trimming: 6 bases; J trimming: 4 bases; junction bases outside the gene matches: 11. This CDR3 has 16 amino acids. This clonotype was sampled from a man older than 75 with COVID-19, enrolled during active disease. The sequenced sample consisted of peripheral blood. This chain uses TRBV6-1 with TRBJ2-2; 7 bases agree with TRBD1. The CDR3 DNA is TGTGCCAGCAGCGAATACGGGACAGAGAGCACCGGGGAGCTGTTTTTT. Translating it yields CASSEYGTESTGELFF.